This T cell receptor (beta chain) comes out of a study of blood T cell repertoires in COVID-19. Study-level background: Nucleic acid was either cDNA or gDNA, and it came from T cells, B-cell-depleted T cells, or PBMCs.

Germline loops: CDR1 GTSNPN, CDR2 SVGIG (reference sequence). The CDR3 is 12 amino acids. V was trimmed by 4 bases and J by 3 bases, leaving 8 bases between them. Produced via immunoSEQ multiplex PCR; TCRdb's table is partial and in-frame only. The sample has 250,000 to 300,000 clones, roughly 80% seen once; the top ten hold roughly 5.3%. This receptor was taken from a man aged 35-49 years who had been exposed to COVID-19. The chain combines TRBV30 with TRBJ2-3; possibly TRBD1 for D (5 bases). The specimen was PBMCs or T cells enriched from blood (not recorded which). The CDR3 nucleotides are TGTGCCTGGAAGCAGGGAACAGATACGCAGTATTTT. This sequence encodes CAWKQGTDTQYF.